This T cell receptor (beta chain) was documented in a study of shared T cell receptors in the human thymus. The assay was immunoSEQ multiplex PCR, and TCRdb's table has in-frame clones only and misses some. The sample has about 660,000 clones; about 89% are singletons. These same records also appear under a second study, on human thymus T cells. This second report adds: Thymus tissue was removed during corrective cardiac surgery.

This TCR was recovered from a boy under three years old with a congenital heart defect. The sample taken for sequencing was thymocytes.

Here the CDR3 reads CASRGTGRYSNQPQHF. The CDR3 region has the DNA TGTGCCAGCCGAGGGACAGGGAGATATAGCAATCAGCCCCAGCATTTT. The rearrangement uses TRBV27 and TRBJ1-5; TRBD1 aligns across 9 bases. Germline CDR1 and CDR2: MNHEY and SMNVEV (reference sequence). Trimming cost V 8 bases and J 0 bases; bases outside gene matches: 8. CDR3 length: 16 residues.